This T cell receptor beta chain is from a study of blood T cell repertoires in COVID-19. Method: immunoSEQ multiplex PCR; TCRdb's copy keeps in-frame clones and lacks some. This table holds about 180,000 clones, roughly 86% found once. This CDR3 region has 15 residues. Per the germline V gene, CDR1 is LGHDT and CDR2 is YNNKEL (reference sequence). V was trimmed by 0 bases and J by 1 base, leaving 9 bases between them. J is TRBJ1-1 and V is TRBV3-1 (or the pseudogene TRBV3-2); no firm D call. The sequence derives from a woman aged 25 to 39 with active or convalescent COVID-19. Sequencing input: peripheral blood. The CDR3 region is CASSQDRLTNTEAFF. The CDR3 region has the DNA TGTGCCAGCAGCCAAGATCGACTCACGAACACTGAAGCTTTCTTT.